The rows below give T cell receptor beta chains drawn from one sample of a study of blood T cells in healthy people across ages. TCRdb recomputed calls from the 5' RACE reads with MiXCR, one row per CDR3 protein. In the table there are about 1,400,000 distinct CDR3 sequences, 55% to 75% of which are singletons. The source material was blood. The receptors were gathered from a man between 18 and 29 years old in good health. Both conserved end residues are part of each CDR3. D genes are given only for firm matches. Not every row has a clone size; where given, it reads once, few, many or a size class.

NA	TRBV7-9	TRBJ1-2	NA	CASSFSGTNYGYTF	TGTGCCAGCAGCTTCTCGGGGACTAACTATGGCTACACCTTC
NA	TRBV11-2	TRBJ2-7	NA	CASSSAGTRTSYEQYF	TGTGCCAGCAGCTCGGCCGGGACTCGCACCTCCTACGAGCAGTACTTC
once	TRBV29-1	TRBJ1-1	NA	CSVLTPTWTEAFF	TGCAGCGTTTTGACTCCGACCTGGACTGAAGCTTTCTTT
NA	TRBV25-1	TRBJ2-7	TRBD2	CATSLAGVDEQYF	TGTGCCACCTCACTAGCGGGAGTAGACGAGCAGTACTTC
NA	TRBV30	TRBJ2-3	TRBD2	CAWTQRGDTQYF	TGTGCCTGGACTCAGCGGGGCGATACGCAGTATTTT
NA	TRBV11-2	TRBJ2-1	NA	CASSLTPLLGSYNEQFF	TGTGCCAGCAGCCTTACCCCACTGTTAGGATCCTACAATGAGCAGTTCTTC
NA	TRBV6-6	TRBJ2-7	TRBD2	CASSYPGTSVYEQYF	TGTGCCAGCAGTTACCCCGGGACTAGCGTCTACGAGCAGTACTTC
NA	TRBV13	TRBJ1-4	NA	CASSSWTAINEKLFF	TGTGCCAGCAGCTCGTGGACAGCTATAAATGAAAAACTGTTTTTT
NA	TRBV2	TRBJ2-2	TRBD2	CASSEWKSTSGRRDTGELFF	TGTGCCAGCAGTGAATGGAAATCGACTAGCGGGAGGAGAGACACCGGGGAGCTGTTTTTT
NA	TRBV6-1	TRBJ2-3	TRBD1	CASSDPGQGNTDTQYF	TGTGCCAGCAGTGATCCGGGACAGGGAAACACAGATACGCAGTATTTT
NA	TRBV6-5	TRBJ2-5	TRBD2	CASSYNGLAGVQETQYF	TGTGCCAGCAGTTACAACGGACTAGCGGGAGTCCAAGAGACCCAGTACTTC
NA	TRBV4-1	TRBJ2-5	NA	CASSQDPGRGCETQYF	TGCGCCAGCAGCCAAGACCCGGGCAGGGGTTGTGAGACCCAGTACTTC
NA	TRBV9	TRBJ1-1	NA	CASSVVGQITEAFF	TGTGCCAGCAGCGTAGTCGGACAGATTACTGAAGCTTTCTTT
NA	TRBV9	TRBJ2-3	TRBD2	CASSVVGRTSGTDTQYF	TGTGCCAGCAGCGTAGTAGGAAGGACTAGCGGCACAGATACGCAGTATTTT
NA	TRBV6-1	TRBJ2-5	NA	CASSEASGTLQETQYF	TGTGCCAGCAGTGAAGCGTCCGGGACTCTCCAAGAGACCCAGTACTTC
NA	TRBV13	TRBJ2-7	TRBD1	CASSLGARYRGIEQYF	TGTGCCAGCAGCTTAGGGGCGCGGTACAGGGGAATCGAGCAGTACTTC
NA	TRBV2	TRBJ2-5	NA	CASSVSMVAEAQYF	TGTGCCAGCAGTGTTAGTATGGTGGCGGAGGCCCAGTACTTC
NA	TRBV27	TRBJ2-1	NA	CASSYLPKYNEQFF	TGTGCCAGCAGTTACCTTCCGAAGTACAATGAGCAGTTCTTC
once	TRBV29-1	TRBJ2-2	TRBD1	CSHKTGGNGELFF	TGCAGCCATAAGACAGGGGGCAACGGGGAGCTGTTTTTT
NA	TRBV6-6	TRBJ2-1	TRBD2	CASSVGTSGHEQFF	TGTGCCAGCAGTGTCGGGACTAGCGGGCATGAGCAGTTCTTC
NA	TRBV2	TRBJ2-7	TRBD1	CASRTDRGLTYEQYF	TGTGCCAGCAGAACGGACAGGGGCCTTACCTACGAGCAGTACTTC
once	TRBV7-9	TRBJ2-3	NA	CASSLDTASTDTQYF	TGTGCCAGCAGCTTAGACACAGCAAGCACAGATACGCAGTATTTT
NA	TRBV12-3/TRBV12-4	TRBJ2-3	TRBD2	CASSFLLAGGTDTQYF	TGTGCCAGCAGTTTTCTACTAGCGGGGGGCACAGATACGCAGTATTTT
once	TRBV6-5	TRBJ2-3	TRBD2	CASSFRTAGGADTQYF	TGTGCCAGCAGTTTCCGTACAGCGGGAGGGGCAGATACGCAGTATTTT
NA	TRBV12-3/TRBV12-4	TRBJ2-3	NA	CASSFQVADTQYF	TGTGCCAGCAGTTTTCAAGTCGCAGATACGCAGTATTTT
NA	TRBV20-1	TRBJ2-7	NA	CSARTDELYEQYF	TGCAGTGCTAGGACAGACGAGCTCTACGAGCAGTACTTC
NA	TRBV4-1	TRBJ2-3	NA	CASSHSPGQSTDTQYF	TGCGCCAGCAGCCATAGTCCAGGTCAAAGCACAGATACGCAGTATTTT
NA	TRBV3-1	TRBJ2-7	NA	CASSYTGQTYEQYF	TGTGCCAGCAGCTATACAGGGCAGACCTACGAGCAGTACTTC
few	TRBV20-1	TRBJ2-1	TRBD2	CSATKAGGINEQFF	TGCAGTGCTACAAAAGCGGGGGGCATCAATGAGCAGTTCTTC
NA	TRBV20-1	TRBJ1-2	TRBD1	CSAGQGADNGYTF	TGCAGTGCTGGACAGGGGGCGGACAATGGCTACACCTTC
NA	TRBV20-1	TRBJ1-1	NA	CSARDRDKDEAFF	TGCAGTGCTAGAGACCGGGACAAAGATGAAGCTTTCTTT
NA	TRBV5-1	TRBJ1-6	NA	CASSFLPGNSPLHF	TGCGCCAGCAGCTTCCTTCCGGGTAATTCACCCCTCCACTTT
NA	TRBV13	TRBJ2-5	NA	CASSSVSTGLQETQYF	TGTGCCAGCAGCTCGGTTAGCACGGGACTTCAAGAGACCCAGTACTTC
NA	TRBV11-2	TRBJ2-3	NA	CASSSFRGYPSTDTQYF	TGTGCCAGCAGCTCCTTCCGGGGCTACCCCAGCACAGATACGCAGTATTTT
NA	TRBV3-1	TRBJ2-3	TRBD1	CATAGTGDITDTQYF	TGTGCCACCGCAGGGACAGGGGATATCACAGATACGCAGTATTTT
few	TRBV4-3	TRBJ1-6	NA	CASSQDLSDYNSPLHF	TGCGCCAGCAGCCAAGATTTGAGCGATTATAATTCACCCCTCCACTTT
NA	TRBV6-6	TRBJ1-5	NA	CASSEGRPLTEPQHF	TGTGCCAGCAGTGAGGGACGCCCACTAACTGAGCCCCAGCATTTT
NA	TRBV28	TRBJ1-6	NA	CASSPEVISLHF	TGTGCCAGCAGTCCCGAAGTAATTTCCCTCCACTTT
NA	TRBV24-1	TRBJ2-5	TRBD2	CATSDPSGNRNEQYF	TGTGCCACCAGTGATCCTAGCGGGAACCGAAATGAGCAGTACTTC
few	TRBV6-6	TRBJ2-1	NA	CASSYPGLQGEQFF	TGTGCCAGCAGTTACCCGGGACTTCAGGGTGAGCAGTTCTTC
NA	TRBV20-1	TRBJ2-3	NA	CSPETRGLDTQYF	TGCAGTCCAGAGACCCGGGGTTTAGATACGCAGTATTTT
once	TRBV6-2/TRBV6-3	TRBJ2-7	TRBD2	CASSPRTSGVWYEQYF	TGTGCCAGCAGTCCCCGGACTAGCGGGGTATGGTACGAGCAGTACTTC
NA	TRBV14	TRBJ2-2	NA	CASSQDLRQNTGELFF	TGTGCCAGCAGCCAAGATCTGAGACAGAACACCGGGGAGCTGTTTTTT
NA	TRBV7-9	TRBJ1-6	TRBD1	CASSFPGQINSPLHF	TGTGCCAGCAGCTTCCCGGGACAGATAAATTCGCCCCTCCACTTT
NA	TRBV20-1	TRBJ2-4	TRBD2	CSAMREVAKNIQYF	TGCAGTGCTATGCGGGAGGTGGCCAAAAACATTCAGTACTTC
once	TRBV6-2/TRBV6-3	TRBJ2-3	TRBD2	CASVRGGRDTQYF	TGTGCCAGCGTGCGGGGGGGCCGGGATACGCAGTATTTT
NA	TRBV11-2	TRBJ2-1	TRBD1	CASSPDPTGDNEQFF	TGTGCCAGCAGCCCCGACCCGACAGGGGACAATGAGCAGTTCTTC
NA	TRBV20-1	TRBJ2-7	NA	CSASPPTYEQYF	TGCAGTGCTAGCCCGCCCACCTACGAGCAGTACTTC